What follows are 2 T cell receptor beta chains derived from one specimen sequenced in a study of shared clonotypes between healthy human individuals. Clones were sequenced by immunoSEQ multiplex PCR, and TCRdb holds only the in-frame ones, with some missing. Found here are approximately 530,000 clones, about 96% of them singletons; the top ten hold about 0.06%. Input material: naive CD4+ T cells sorted from blood. The subset: CD45RA+ positively selected. The source of these receptors is a woman aged 25 to 39 in good health.

V usage is TRBV28 and J usage is TRBJ2-5, with a possible D match to TRBD2 (5 bases). The J call is doubtful: the DNA matches TRBJ2-7 better. Germline V gene data show CDR1 as MDHEN and CDR2 as SYDVKM. The CDR3 is 17 amino acids. The CDR3 protein is CASSQWRAGRSSYEQYF. In DNA, the CDR3 is TGTGCCAGCAGCCAGTGGCGGGCGGGTAGGAGCTCCTACGAGCAGTACTTC.

The CDR3 sequence is CASSLRTSGSKETQYF. For the CDR3, the DNA is TGCGCCAGCAGCTTACGGACTAGCGGGAGTAAAGAGACCCAGTACTTC. This chain joins TRBV5-1 and TRBJ2-5; 13 nucleotides line up with TRBD2. CDR1 is SGHRS and CDR2 is YFSETQ in the germline V gene. This CDR3 region has 16 residues. V shed 2 bases and J 3 bases; nucleotides not matched to a gene: 4.